The subject of this entry is one T cell receptor (beta chain). Its specificity is unknown. This specimen comes from a study of shared clonotypes between healthy human individuals. Study in general: Plates per donor: three CD4 naive, three CD4 memory, two CD8 naive, one CD8 memory.

Using immunoSEQ multiplex PCR, the repertoire was profiled, and TCRdb retains in-frame clones only, with some absent. The table lists 2 million to 2.5 million clones, 90% to 97% of them singletons. The CDR3 totals 14 residues. Trimming took 3 bases from V and 9 from J, leaving 13 bases between them. CDR1 and CDR2 from the germline V gene are SGHTS and YDEGEE. Overall study results and limits: Researchers sampled only blood; tissue repertoires likely differ. Around 5.3% of naive CD4 clonotypes were shared across a few donors.

Partitioning of CD4+ cells yielded a CD45RA+ naive subset and a CD45RA-negative memory subset. This TCR derives from a man between 18 and 35 years old in good health. This chain links TRBV5-8 with TRBJ1-6; weak D call: TRBD1 (6 bases). Sequences were obtained from naive CD4+ T cells sorted from blood. The subset was: CD45RA+ positively selected. The CDR3 loop reads CASSSTGSTSPLHF. CDR3 bases: TGTGCCAGCAGCTCAACAGGGTCGACTTCACCCCTCCACTTT. The full variable domain, completed using reference TRBV5-8 and TRBJ1-6, is EAGVTQSPTHLIKTRGQQATLRCSPISGHTSVYWYQQALGLGLQFLLWYDEGEERNRGNFPPRFSGRQFPNYSSELNVNALELEDSALYLCASSSTGSTSPLHFGNGTRLTVT.